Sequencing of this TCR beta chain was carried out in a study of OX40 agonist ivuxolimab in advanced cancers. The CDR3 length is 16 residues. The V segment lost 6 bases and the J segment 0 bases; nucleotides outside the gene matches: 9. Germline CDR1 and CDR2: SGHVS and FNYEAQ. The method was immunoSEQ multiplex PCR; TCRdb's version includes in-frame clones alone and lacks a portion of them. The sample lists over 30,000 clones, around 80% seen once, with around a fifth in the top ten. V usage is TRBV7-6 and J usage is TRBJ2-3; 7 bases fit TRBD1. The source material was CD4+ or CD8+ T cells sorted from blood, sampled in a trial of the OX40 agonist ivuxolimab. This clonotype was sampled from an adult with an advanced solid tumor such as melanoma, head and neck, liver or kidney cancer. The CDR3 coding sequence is TGTGCCAGCAGTCGTAGACAGGGTACTAGCACAGATACGCAGTATTTT. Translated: CASSRRQGTSTDTQYF.